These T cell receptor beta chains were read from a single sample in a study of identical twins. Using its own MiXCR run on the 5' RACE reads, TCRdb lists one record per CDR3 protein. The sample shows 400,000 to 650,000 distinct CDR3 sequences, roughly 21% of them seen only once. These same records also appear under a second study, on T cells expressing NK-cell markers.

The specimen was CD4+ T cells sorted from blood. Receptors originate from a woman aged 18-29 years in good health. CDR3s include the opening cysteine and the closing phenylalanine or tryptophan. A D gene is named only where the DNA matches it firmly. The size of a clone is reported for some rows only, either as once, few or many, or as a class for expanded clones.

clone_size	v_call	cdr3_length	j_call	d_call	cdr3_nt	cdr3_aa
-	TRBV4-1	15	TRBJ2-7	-	TGCGCCAGCAGCCCCCTAGGGGATCTCTCCTACGAGCAGTACTTC	CASSPLGDLSYEQYF
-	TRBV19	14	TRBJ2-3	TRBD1	TGTGCCAGTATCCCAGGGGGTCGCACAGATACGCAGTATTTT	CASIPGGRTDTQYF
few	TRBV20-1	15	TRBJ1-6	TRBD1	TGCAGTGCTAAGCCAGGGGGCAACGTGAATTCACCCCTCCACTTT	CSAKPGGNVNSPLHF
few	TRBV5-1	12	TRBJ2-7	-	TGCGCCAGCAGCTCTTCAGTAAGCGAGCAGTACTTC	CASSSSVSEQYF
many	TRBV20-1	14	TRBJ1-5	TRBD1	TGCAGTGCTAGAGAAGCAGGGGGCTCTCAGCCCCAGCATTTT	CSAREAGGSQPQHF
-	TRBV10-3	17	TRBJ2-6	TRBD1	TGTGCCATCAGTACCGGGACAGGGGCCTCTGGGGCCAACGTCCTGACTTTC	CAISTGTGASGANVLTF
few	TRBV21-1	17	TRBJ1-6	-	TGTGCCAGCACCCCGATCAGGCCTAGCTCCTATAATTCACCCCTCCACTTT	CASTPIRPSSYNSPLHF
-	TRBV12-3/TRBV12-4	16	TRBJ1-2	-	TGTGCCAGTCAAGACAGCTTAAACAGAGGCCTCTATGGCTACACCTTC	CASQDSLNRGLYGYTF
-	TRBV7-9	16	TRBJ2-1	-	TGTGCCAGCAGCCCCGAAGACTTCCTATCCTACAATGAGCAGTTCTTC	CASSPEDFLSYNEQFF
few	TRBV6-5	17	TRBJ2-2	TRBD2	TGTGCCAGCAGTTACCCAGCGGGGGGGATTAACACCGGGGAGCTGTTTTTT	CASSYPAGGINTGELFF
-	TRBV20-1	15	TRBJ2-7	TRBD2	TGCAGTGCTAGAGATGACGGGAGGAATCGTTACGAGCAGTACTTC	CSARDDGRNRYEQYF
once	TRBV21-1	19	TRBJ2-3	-	TGTGCCAGCACCACCCAACCGGACAGGGGGCGGTTATGCACAGATACGCAGTATTTT	CASTTQPDRGRLCTDTQYF
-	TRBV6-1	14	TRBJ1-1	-	TGTGCCAGCAGTGAGCTCAGGGTTTCCACTGAAGCTTTCTTT	CASSELRVSTEAFF
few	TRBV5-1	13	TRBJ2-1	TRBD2	TGCGCCAGCAGCCGCCCGGGAGGTGATGAGCAGTTCTTC	CASSRPGGDEQFF
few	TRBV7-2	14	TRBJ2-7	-	TGTGCCAGCAGCTACGCGAGAGGGTTCTACGAGCAGTACTTC	CASSYARGFYEQYF
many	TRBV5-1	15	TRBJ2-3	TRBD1	TGCGCCAGCAGTAGAGGGGGCATCAGGACAGATACGCAGTATTTT	CASSRGGIRTDTQYF
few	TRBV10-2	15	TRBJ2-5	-	TGCGCCAGCAGTCCCATAGCCCTTCCCCAAGAGACCCAGTACTTC	CASSPIALPQETQYF
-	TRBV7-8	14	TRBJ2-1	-	TGTGCCAGCAGCCCCAACAAGCTGGGACGAGAGCAGTTCTTC	CASSPNKLGREQFF
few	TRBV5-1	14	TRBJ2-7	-	TGCGCCAGCAGCTTACGACCGCCCCTCTACGAGCAGTACTTC	CASSLRPPLYEQYF
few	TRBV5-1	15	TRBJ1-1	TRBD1	TGCGCCAGCAGCGGGTGGGACAGGGGAAACACTGAAGCTTTCTTT	CASSGWDRGNTEAFF
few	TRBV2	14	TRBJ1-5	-	TGTGCCAGCAGTGTAGAGATAAACAATCAGCCCCAGCATTTT	CASSVEINNQPQHF
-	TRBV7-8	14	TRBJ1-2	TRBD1	TGTGCCAGCAGCCGACAGGGGGCCGACTATGGCTACACCTTC	CASSRQGADYGYTF
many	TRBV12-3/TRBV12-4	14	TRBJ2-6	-	TGTGCCAGCAAGGACTCGTCTGGGGCCAACGTCCTGACTTTC	CASKDSSGANVLTF
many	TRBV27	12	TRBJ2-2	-	TGTGCCAGCAGTTTGCGCTTCGGGGAGCTGTTTTTT	CASSLRFGELFF
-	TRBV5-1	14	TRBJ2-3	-	TGCGCCACCACCGCGGCCGCCACCACAGATACGCAGTATTTT	CATTAAATTDTQYF
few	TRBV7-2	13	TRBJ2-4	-	TGTGCCAGCAGCTCTCCGGGATCAAACATTCAGTACTTC	CASSSPGSNIQYF
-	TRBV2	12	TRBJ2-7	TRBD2	TGTGCCACCGGGAGGCAGCCCTACGAGCAGTACTTC	CATGRQPYEQYF
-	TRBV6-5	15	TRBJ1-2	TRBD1	TGTGCCAGCAGTTACTCGAACAGGGGAGGCTATGGCTACACCTTC	CASSYSNRGGYGYTF
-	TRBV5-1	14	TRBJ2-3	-	TGCGCCAGCCTATTGGGGGGAAGCACAGATACGCAGTATTTT	CASLLGGSTDTQYF
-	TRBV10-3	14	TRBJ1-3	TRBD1	TGTGCCATCAGTGAACAGGGGGGAGGAAACACCATATATTTT	CAISEQGGGNTIYF
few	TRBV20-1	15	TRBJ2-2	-	TGCAGTGCTAGAGATCCCCAGACGAACACCGGGGAGCTGTTTTTT	CSARDPQTNTGELFF
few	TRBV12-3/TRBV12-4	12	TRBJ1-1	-	TGTGCCAGCAGGAGGGACGGTCTGGAAGCTTTCTTT	CASRRDGLEAFF
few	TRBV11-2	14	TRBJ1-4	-	TGTGCCAGCAGCTTATACCATACAGGTGAAAAACTGTTTTTT	CASSLYHTGEKLFF
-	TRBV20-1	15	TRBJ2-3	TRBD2	TGCAGTGCTACCCTACTAGCGGGAGGCACAGATACGCAGTATTTT	CSATLLAGGTDTQYF
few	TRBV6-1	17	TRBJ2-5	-	TGTGCCAGCCGCTTCGGAGGGGCCAGGGGAGCGGGAGAGACCCAGTACTTC	CASRFGGARGAGETQYF
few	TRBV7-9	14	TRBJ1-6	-	TGTGCCAGCAGCTTAGTATCGGACAAGACACCCCTCCACTTT	CASSLVSDKTPLHF
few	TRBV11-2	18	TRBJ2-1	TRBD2	TGTGCCAGCAGCCGCCCCGCGCAGCGGGGGTACTCCTACAATGAGCAGTTCTTC	CASSRPAQRGYSYNEQFF
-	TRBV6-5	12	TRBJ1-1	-	TGTGCCAGCCAGGGATATAACACTGAAGCTTTCTTT	CASQGYNTEAFF
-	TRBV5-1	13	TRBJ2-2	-	TGCGCCAGCAGCTTGGCCTCCACCGGGGAGCTGTTTTTT	CASSLASTGELFF
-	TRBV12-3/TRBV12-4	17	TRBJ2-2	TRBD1	TGTGCCAGCAGTTTAGGGCAGGGGGCGGGGAACACCGGGGAGCTGTTTTTT	CASSLGQGAGNTGELFF
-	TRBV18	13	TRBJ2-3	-	TGTGCCAGCTCACTCAGGGCGGCAGATACGCAGTATTTT	CASSLRAADTQYF
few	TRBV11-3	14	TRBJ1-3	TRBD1	TGTGCCAGCAGTTTTACAGGGGCAAGAAACACCATATATTTT	CASSFTGARNTIYF
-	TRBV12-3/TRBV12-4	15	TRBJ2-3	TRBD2	TGTGCCAGCAGTTTTTCTAGCGGGCTCACAGATACGCAGTATTTT	CASSFSSGLTDTQYF
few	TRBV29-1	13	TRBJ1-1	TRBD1	TGCAGCGTTTGGGGACAGTTGAACACTGAAGCTTTCTTT	CSVWGQLNTEAFF
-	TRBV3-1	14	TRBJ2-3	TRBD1	TGTGCCAGCACTCAGGGGGCAGTAACAGATACGCAGTATTTT	CASTQGAVTDTQYF
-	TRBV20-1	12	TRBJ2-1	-	TGCAGTGCTTCCGACCAGCTACAAGAGCAGTTCTTC	CSASDQLQEQFF
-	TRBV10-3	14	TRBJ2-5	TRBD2	TGTGCCATCAGGGGCGGGGGGGCCGCAGAGACCCAGTACTTC	CAIRGGGAAETQYF
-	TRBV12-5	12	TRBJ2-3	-	TGTGCTAGTGGTCCGACTTCCGATACGCAGTATTTT	CASGPTSDTQYF
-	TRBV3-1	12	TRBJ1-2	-	TGTGCCAGCAGCCCATCCCACGGTGGGTACACCTTC	CASSPSHGGYTF
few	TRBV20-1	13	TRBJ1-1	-	TGCAGTGCTCATCCGGACGGGAACACTGAAGCTTTCTTT	CSAHPDGNTEAFF
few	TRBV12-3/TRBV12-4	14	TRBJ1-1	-	TGTGCCAGCAGTTTACAGAGTGGGAACACTGAAGCTTTCTTT	CASSLQSGNTEAFF
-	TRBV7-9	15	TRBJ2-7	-	TGTGCCAGCAGCTCGGGGTCCGGGATTGCGTACGAGCAGTACTTC	CASSSGSGIAYEQYF
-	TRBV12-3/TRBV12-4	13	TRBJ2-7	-	TGTGCCAGCAGTTTACAGGGTTGGGGCGAGCAGTACTTC	CASSLQGWGEQYF
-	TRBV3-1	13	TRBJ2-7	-	TGTGCCAGCAGCCAAGTGGGGGACCGGGAGCAGTACTTC	CASSQVGDREQYF
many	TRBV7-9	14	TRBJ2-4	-	TGTGCCAGCAGCTTAGGGGGGCCGGGAAACATTCAGTACTTC	CASSLGGPGNIQYF
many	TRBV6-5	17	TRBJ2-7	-	TGTGCCAGCAGTTACTCGAAGGTGCGCGGGGCGATCTACGAGCAGTACTTC	CASSYSKVRGAIYEQYF
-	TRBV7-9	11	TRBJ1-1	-	TGTGCCAGCAGCTTCCTCCGTGAAGCTTTCTTT	CASSFLREAFF
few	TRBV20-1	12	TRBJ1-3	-	TGCAGTGCTAGACACGAAAGGGACACCATATATTTT	CSARHERDTIYF
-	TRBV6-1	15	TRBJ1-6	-	TGTGCCAGCAGCATGGGTGTGAAGGGAAGTTCACCCCTCCACTTT	CASSMGVKGSSPLHF